The clone carrying this TCR beta chain was counted a few times. Antigen: not known. The sample is drawn from a study of T cell repertoires in cytomegalovirus infection. Germline CDR1 reads ENHRY; CDR2 reads SYGVKD. The CDR3 covers 14 residues. V was pared by 11 bases and J by 9 bases, with 16 bases of the junction left unmatched. TCRdb used MiXCR to reprocess the reads, holding one entry per CDR3 protein. The data contain about a million distinct CDR3 sequences, under 40% of them singletons. The clonotype comes from a human donor in good health (CMV status not recorded). Some clones in this sample may be carry-over from other donors' samples. This rearrangement joins TRBV10-3 to TRBJ2-1; TRBD1 aligns across 7 bases. The sequenced sample was cultured CD8+ T cells from PBMCs, obtained from culture after CMV antigen stimulation. Here the CDR3 reads CALQAYRGEGEQFF. CDR3 in DNA: TGTGCCCTGCAGGCGTACAGGGGCGAGGGTGAGCAGTTCTTC.